These T cell receptor beta chains were read from a single sample in a study of CD8+ T cells in alopecia areata. Method: immunoSEQ multiplex PCR; TCRdb's copy keeps in-frame clones and lacks some. The sample includes approximately 150,000 clones, less than 75% of them seen just once. Material: CD8+ T cells sorted from blood. These receptors originate from a human donor in good health. Both conserved end residues are part of each CDR3. The order of the fields is clone size, V gene, J gene, D gene, CDR3 DNA, CDR3 protein. A D gene is named only where the DNA matches it firmly. Clone size is shown for a subset of rows, as once, few, many or a class of expanded clone.

clone_size: .
v_call: TRBV28
j_call: TRBJ1-1
d_call: .
cdr3_nt: TGTGCCAGCAGTTTAGGTCAGCCCAGCACTGAAGCTTTCTTT
cdr3_aa: CASSLGQPSTEAFF

clone_size: few
v_call: TRBV2
j_call: TRBJ2-6
d_call: .
cdr3_nt: TGTGCCAGCAAGGGAGAAATAGCTGGGGCCAACGTCCTGACTTTC
cdr3_aa: CASKGEIAGANVLTF

clone_size: .
v_call: TRBV6-5
j_call: TRBJ2-1
d_call: .
cdr3_nt: TGTGCCAGCAGTTACGTTAGGAGTGAGCAGTTCTTC
cdr3_aa: CASSYVRSEQFF

clone_size: .
v_call: TRBV29-1
j_call: TRBJ2-7
d_call: TRBD1
cdr3_nt: TGCAGCGTCGAACAGAGCGGGACAGGGCACGAGCAGTACTTC
cdr3_aa: CSVEQSGTGHEQYF

clone_size: .
v_call: TRBV5-6
j_call: TRBJ2-1
d_call: TRBD2
cdr3_nt: TGTGCCAGCAGCTTGGCGACTAGCGGGACTAAGTTCTTC
cdr3_aa: CASSLATSGTKFF

clone_size: .
v_call: TRBV29-1
j_call: TRBJ2-7
d_call: TRBD1
cdr3_nt: TGCAGCGTTGAAACATCCTCGGACAGGGGGCGCCCCTACGAGCAGTACTTC
cdr3_aa: CSVETSSDRGRPYEQYF

clone_size: .
v_call: TRBV9
j_call: TRBJ2-3
d_call: TRBD1
cdr3_nt: TGTGCCAGCAGCGTAGTAGACAGGGGAGCAGATACGCAGTATTTT
cdr3_aa: CASSVVDRGADTQYF

clone_size: once
v_call: TRBV29-1
j_call: TRBJ1-1
d_call: .
cdr3_nt: TGCAGCGTTGACGGGAACACTGAAGCTTTCTTT
cdr3_aa: CSVDGNTEAFF

clone_size: few
v_call: TRBV6-5
j_call: TRBJ2-1
d_call: .
cdr3_nt: TGTGCCAGCAGTCCAGCTGTAAGCTCCTACAATGAGCAGTTCTTC
cdr3_aa: CASSPAVSSYNEQFF

clone_size: few
v_call: TRBV7-9
j_call: TRBJ2-5
d_call: .
cdr3_nt: TGTGCCAGCAGCGGAATTCCAGACCCCCAAGAGACCCAGTACTTC
cdr3_aa: CASSGIPDPQETQYF

clone_size: once
v_call: TRBV4-1
j_call: TRBJ2-4
d_call: .
cdr3_nt: TGCGCCAGCAGCCAAGATCCCCGTGACGTTCAGTACTTC
cdr3_aa: CASSQDPRDVQYF

clone_size: .
v_call: TRBV27
j_call: TRBJ2-5
d_call: .
cdr3_nt: TGTGCCAGTGGGAACCGAGAGACCCAGTACTTC
cdr3_aa: CASGNRETQYF

clone_size: few
v_call: TRBV25-1
j_call: TRBJ1-1
d_call: .
cdr3_nt: TGTGCCAGCAGTGGCGGTTCGGGAGGTAACACTGAAGCTTTCTTT
cdr3_aa: CASSGGSGGNTEAFF

clone_size: once
v_call: TRBV7-9
j_call: TRBJ2-3
d_call: .
cdr3_nt: TGTGCCAGCATTTTCGGTGCCGACACAGATACGCAGTATTTT
cdr3_aa: CASIFGADTDTQYF

clone_size: .
v_call: TRBV7-9
j_call: TRBJ1-2
d_call: .
cdr3_nt: TGTGCCAGCAGCTCCCCCGGAGAAATGCAGGGCTACACCTTC
cdr3_aa: CASSSPGEMQGYTF

clone_size: .
v_call: TRBV28
j_call: TRBJ2-5
d_call: .
cdr3_nt: TGTGCCAGCCATCCTAACCTCATAGAGACCCAGTACTTC
cdr3_aa: CASHPNLIETQYF

clone_size: .
v_call: TRBV7-9
j_call: TRBJ2-1
d_call: .
cdr3_nt: TGTGCCAGCAGCCCTTTTGGCTCCTACAATGAGCAGTTCTTC
cdr3_aa: CASSPFGSYNEQFF

clone_size: .
v_call: TRBV29-1
j_call: TRBJ2-2
d_call: .
cdr3_nt: TGCAGCGTTGAATCGGCAGGCGCGAACACCGGGGAGCTGTTTTTT
cdr3_aa: CSVESAGANTGELFF

clone_size: .
v_call: TRBV7-6
j_call: TRBJ2-3
d_call: .
cdr3_nt: TGTGCCAGCAGCTTAAGGCTCCCGGTAGCGGCTAACACAGATACGCAGTATTTT
cdr3_aa: CASSLRLPVAANTDTQYF

clone_size: .
v_call: TRBV9
j_call: TRBJ1-2
d_call: .
cdr3_nt: TGTGCCAGCAGCGTTAGCAGGGGAGATGGCTACACCTTC
cdr3_aa: CASSVSRGDGYTF

clone_size: .
v_call: TRBV5-1
j_call: TRBJ2-2
d_call: .
cdr3_nt: TGCGCCACCCCGGGCCCCACGAACACCGGGGAGCTGTTTTTT
cdr3_aa: CATPGPTNTGELFF

clone_size: .
v_call: TRBV27
j_call: TRBJ1-2
d_call: TRBD1
cdr3_nt: TGTGCCAGCAAGACGGGGGACAGGACCTATGGCTACACCTTC
cdr3_aa: CASKTGDRTYGYTF

clone_size: .
v_call: TRBV25-1
j_call: TRBJ2-3
d_call: .
cdr3_nt: TGTGCCAGCAGTGAAGGTTTTGCGGCAGATACGCAGTATTTT
cdr3_aa: CASSEGFAADTQYF

clone_size: .
v_call: TRBV27
j_call: TRBJ2-1
d_call: .
cdr3_nt: TGTGCCAGCAGTTGGTTCCCGGGGGATGAGCAGTTCTTC
cdr3_aa: CASSWFPGDEQFF

clone_size: .
v_call: TRBV5-4
j_call: TRBJ1-3
d_call: .
cdr3_nt: TGTGCCAGCAGCAAAGACAGTGCCTCTGGAAACACCATATATTTT
cdr3_aa: CASSKDSASGNTIYF

clone_size: .
v_call: TRBV7-2
j_call: TRBJ2-7
d_call: .
cdr3_nt: TGTGCCAGCAGCCCGACTATCTTCTACGAGCAGTACTTC
cdr3_aa: CASSPTIFYEQYF

clone_size: .
v_call: TRBV29-1
j_call: TRBJ2-1
d_call: .
cdr3_nt: TGCAGCGCCGTCCCTCCCCTATACAATGAGCAGTTCTTC
cdr3_aa: CSAVPPLYNEQFF

clone_size: .
v_call: TRBV23-1
j_call: TRBJ2-5
d_call: .
cdr3_nt: TGCGCCAGCTGTGCAGAGACCCAGTACTTC
cdr3_aa: CASCAETQYF

clone_size: .
v_call: TRBV14
j_call: TRBJ2-1
d_call: .
cdr3_nt: TGTGCCAGCAGCCAAGATTGGACGCTCCTAGGGGTTTTCGATGAGCAGTTCTTC
cdr3_aa: CASSQDWTLLGVFDEQFF

clone_size: .
v_call: TRBV7-9
j_call: TRBJ2-5
d_call: .
cdr3_nt: TGTGCCAGCAGCTTCCCTTCCAGCCAAAGCGAGACCCAGTACTTC
cdr3_aa: CASSFPSSQSETQYF

clone_size: .
v_call: TRBV11-2
j_call: TRBJ2-7
d_call: .
cdr3_nt: TGTGCCAGCAGCCGGTGGTTGCGGGGAAAGGAGCAGTACTTC
cdr3_aa: CASSRWLRGKEQYF

clone_size: .
v_call: TRBV5-1
j_call: TRBJ2-1
d_call: TRBD2
cdr3_nt: TGCGCCAGCAGCCAGGGACTAGCGGGGGAGGTTTCCTACAATGAGCAGTTCTTC
cdr3_aa: CASSQGLAGEVSYNEQFF

clone_size: .
v_call: TRBV19
j_call: TRBJ2-7
d_call: TRBD1
cdr3_nt: TGTGCCAGTAGTATTGGCCCCGGGACAGGCTACGAGCAGTACTTC
cdr3_aa: CASSIGPGTGYEQYF

clone_size: .
v_call: TRBV5-1
j_call: TRBJ1-2
d_call: .
cdr3_nt: TGCGCCAGCAGCACCGGGAATGGCTACACCTTC
cdr3_aa: CASSTGNGYTF

clone_size: .
v_call: TRBV4-1
j_call: TRBJ2-3
d_call: TRBD1
cdr3_nt: TGCGCCAGCAGCCAAGGGGGTCCGGGACAGGTAGGGGATACGCAGTATTTT
cdr3_aa: CASSQGGPGQVGDTQYF

clone_size: .
v_call: TRBV27
j_call: TRBJ1-5
d_call: TRBD1
cdr3_nt: TGTGCCAGCAGTTTGGGGACAGGGGATCAGCCCCAGCATTTT
cdr3_aa: CASSLGTGDQPQHF

clone_size: .
v_call: TRBV9
j_call: TRBJ2-1
d_call: TRBD2
cdr3_nt: TGTGCCAGCAGCGTTACGACTAGCGCCTACAATGAGCAGTTCTTC
cdr3_aa: CASSVTTSAYNEQFF

clone_size: once
v_call: TRBV9
j_call: TRBJ2-7
d_call: TRBD1
cdr3_nt: TGTGCCAGCAGCGTGACCGGGACAGGGATCCTCGAGCAGTACTTC
cdr3_aa: CASSVTGTGILEQYF

clone_size: few
v_call: TRBV29-1
j_call: TRBJ2-5
d_call: .
cdr3_nt: TGCAGCGTTGTGGGTCGGGAGACCCAGTACTTC
cdr3_aa: CSVVGRETQYF

clone_size: .
v_call: TRBV12-5
j_call: TRBJ2-1
d_call: .
cdr3_nt: TGTGCTAGTGGTCTTGACTATCCCGGGGGCTACAATGAGCAGTTCTTC
cdr3_aa: CASGLDYPGGYNEQFF

clone_size: few
v_call: TRBV5-1
j_call: TRBJ2-7
d_call: TRBD1
cdr3_nt: TGCGCCAGCAGCCTTTACGGGACAGACTACGAGCAGTACTTC
cdr3_aa: CASSLYGTDYEQYF

clone_size: .
v_call: TRBV27
j_call: TRBJ2-7
d_call: TRBD2
cdr3_nt: TGTGCCAGCAGTTTTCTAGCGGATCTCTCCTACGAGCAGTACTTC
cdr3_aa: CASSFLADLSYEQYF

clone_size: .
v_call: TRBV2
j_call: TRBJ2-1
d_call: .
cdr3_nt: TGTGCCAGATCGACAGTCTCCTACAATGAGCAGTTCTTC
cdr3_aa: CARSTVSYNEQFF

clone_size: once
v_call: TRBV7-9
j_call: TRBJ2-7
d_call: .
cdr3_nt: TGTGCCAGCAGCCCGCAGGAGCAGTACTTC
cdr3_aa: CASSPQEQYF

clone_size: .
v_call: TRBV7-9
j_call: TRBJ2-7
d_call: .
cdr3_nt: TGTGCCATTCCGGGCAACCTTCCCTACGAGCAGTACTTC
cdr3_aa: CAIPGNLPYEQYF

clone_size: .
v_call: TRBV7-2
j_call: TRBJ2-7
d_call: .
cdr3_nt: TGTGCCAGCAGCTTTGTAGGGAACGAGCAGTACTTC
cdr3_aa: CASSFVGNEQYF

clone_size: once
v_call: TRBV4-1
j_call: TRBJ2-3
d_call: .
cdr3_nt: TGCGCCAGCAGCCAAGTCAGTGAGACAGATACGCAGTATTTT
cdr3_aa: CASSQVSETDTQYF